This T cell receptor (beta chain) was sequenced during a study of post-analysis software for immune sequencing data. Study-wide points: The study found TRBV5-6, TRBV5-1 and TRBV20-1 among five or six TRBV segments more frequent in patients than controls.

Unique molecular identifiers were carried by the TCR beta cDNA libraries. cDNA molecules numbering 450,000 to 650,000 came from about 0.94 to 9.7 million T cells. TCRdb used MiXCR to reprocess the PCR reads, holding one entry per CDR3 protein. The sample contains hundreds of thousands of distinct CDR3 sequences, less than 35% of which appear only once. This clonotype was seen a few times. Its antigen is still unknown. This CDR3 contains 15 residues. From germline, CDR1 is LNHNV and CDR2 YYDKDF (reference sequence). The chain carries TRBV15 and TRBJ2-5; 8 bases are a match to TRBD2. With the DNA end fitting TRBJ2-7 better, the J assignment may be wrong. The sequencing sample was made of blood. The receptor was derived from a girl aged 5 to 17 with multiple sclerosis. The CDR3 nucleotides read TGTGCCACCAGCAGTCAACTCGGGGGGGGCCTCGAGCAGTACTTC. Protein product: CATSSQLGGGLEQYF.